These 23 T cell receptor beta chains share one sample of origin, sequenced in a study of T cell responses to AZD1222 COVID-19 vaccine. Produced via immunoSEQ multiplex PCR; TCRdb's table is partial and in-frame only. Of 150,000 to 200,000 clones in the sample, 90% are singletons; the top ten hold roughly 6%. The material sequenced was peripheral blood, taken on day 0 of AZD1222 vaccination. Every receptor here comes from an adult in good health.

The chain employs TRBV7-2 and TRBJ1-1; a possible D gene is TRBD1 (5 bases). The germline V and J ends were trimmed by 5 bases and 1 base, with 11 bases remaining between them. The CDR3 loop spans 14 amino acids. Per germline, CDR1 SGHTA and CDR2 FQGNSA. The DNA of the CDR3 is TGTGCCAGCAGCCAACGACAGACGAACACTGAAGCTTTCTTT. It encodes CASSQRQTNTEAFF.

In nucleotides, the CDR3 is TGTGCCAGCAGCGAAACAGGGGAACCCAATCAGCCCCAGCATTTT. Translated, it gives CASSETGEPNQPQHF. The rearrangement uses TRBV9 and TRBJ1-5; TRBD1 matches 7 bases. The CDR3 is made up of 15 amino acids. V lost 3 bases to trimming and J lost 3 bases; unmatched junction nucleotides: 6. CDR1 and CDR2 from the germline V gene are SGDLS and YYNGEE.

As DNA, the CDR3 is TGTGCCAGCAGCTCCCAACAGGGGGCGTCCGGGGAGCTGTTTTTT. Encoded protein: CASSSQQGASGELFF. The chain joins TRBV7-2 to TRBJ2-2, with TRBD1 identical over 9 bases. CDR3 size: 15 residues. From germline, CDR1 is SGHTA and CDR2 FQGNSA. Trimming took 4 bases from V and 6 from J; bases not matched to a gene: 6. The entire variable domain, with the rest obtained from reference TRBV7-2 and TRBJ2-2, is as follows: GAGVSQSPSNKVTEKGKDVELRCDPISGHTALYWYRQSLGQGLEFLIYFQGNSAPDKSGLPSDRFSAERTGGSVSTLTIQRTQQEDSAVYLCASSSQQGASGELFFGEGSRLTVL.

This chain connects TRBV7-9 to TRBJ1-6; 9 bases match TRBD1. The CDR3 consists of 15 residues. CDR1 and CDR2 from the germline V gene are SEHNR and FQNEAQ (reference sequence). Losses at the gene ends were 5 bases for V and 6 bases for J; bases not matched to a gene: 5. CDR3 bases: TGTGCCAGCAGCGCGCCGGGACAGGGTAATTCACCCCTCCACTTT. Amino acid sequence: CASSAPGQGNSPLHF.

The V and J genes are TRBV9 and TRBJ2-5; the match to TRBD2 covers 8 bases. The V gene end was trimmed by 0 bases and the J gene end by 1 base; junction bases not matched to a gene: 11. Germline CDR1 and CDR2: SGDLS and YYNGEE. This CDR3 is 18 amino acids long. CDR3 bases: TGTGCCAGCAGCGTAGGTAGCGGGACACTAGCATCCCAAGAGACCCAGTACTTC. It translates to CASSVGSGTLASQETQYF.

This chain connects TRBV10-1 to TRBJ2-7, with 7 bases that match TRBD1. The CDR3 extends over 13 amino acids. CDR1 and CDR2 (germline): WNHNN, SYGVQD (reference sequence). With V trimmed by 3 bases and J by 4 bases, 3 bases remained unmatched. The CDR3 is CASSDTTGYEQYF. The CDR3 DNA sequence: TGCGCCAGCAGTGACACGACAGGGTACGAGCAGTACTTC.

The chain links TRBV18 to TRBJ2-4, with D possibly being TRBD2 (5 bases). Germline CDR1 reads KGHSH; CDR2 reads LQKENI. V was trimmed by 2 bases and J by 9 bases, leaving 23 bases between them. This CDR3 is 17 amino acids long. The CDR3: CASSPGVRGQKSGIQYF. CDR3 DNA: TGTGCCAGCTCACCAGGCGTTCGGGGTCAGAAGAGCGGCATTCAGTACTTC.

CDR3 residues: CASSLLGDRRNYGYTF. Written as DNA, the CDR3 is TGTGCCAGCAGTTTGTTGGGGGACAGGAGGAACTATGGCTACACCTTC. The chain combines TRBV28 with TRBJ1-2, with 8 bases that match TRBD1. Trimming removed 3 bases from V and 2 bases from J; junction bases left unmatched: 8. Per the germline V gene, CDR1 is MDHEN and CDR2 is SYDVKM. The CDR3 contains 16 residues.

The genes are TRBV28 and TRBJ2-1; D might be TRBD2 (5 bases). The CDR3 has 16 amino acids. CDR1 and CDR2 (germline): MDHEN, SYDVKM. Trimming removed 6 bases at V and 6 bases at J, with 21 bases between. The CDR3 sequence is CASSPAGRWMGNEQFF. In DNA, the CDR3 is TGTGCCAGCAGCCCTGCTGGGAGATGGATGGGCAATGAGCAGTTCTTC.

This clone was seen just once. The J gene is TRBJ1-2, the V gene TRBV30, with D uncertain. Germline CDR1 reads GTSNPN; CDR2 reads SVGIG (reference sequence). The CDR3 is made up of 13 amino acids. V shed 0 bases and J shed 4 bases, with 9 bases lying between them. Here the CDR3 reads CAWSVQGPYGYTF. The CDR3 DNA is TGTGCCTGGAGTGTACAAGGGCCCTATGGCTACACCTTC.

CDR3 in amino acids: CASSLFPEDEQYF. CDR3 DNA: TGCGCCAGCAGCTTGTTCCCCGAAGACGAGCAGTACTTC. The chain carries TRBV5-1 and TRBJ2-7; D remains ambiguous. Germline CDR1 is SGHRS and CDR2 is YFSETQ. V gave up 1 base and J gave up 5 bases, with 10 bases separating them. This CDR3 comprises 13 residues.

The gene calls are TRBV9 and TRBJ2-5; possibly TRBD2 for D (6 bases). V dropped 1 base and J dropped 1 base, with 14 bases sitting between them. The CDR3 consists of 16 residues. Germline CDR1 and CDR2: SGDLS and YYNGEE. As DNA, the CDR3 is TGTGCCAGCAGCGTAACGGTAGCGGCCGCCCAAGAGACCCAGTACTTC. It encodes CASSVTVAAAQETQYF.

DNA of the CDR3: TGTGCCAGTAGTATAGGAAACACAGGGTTGGATGAGCAGTTCTTC. This translates into CASSIGNTGLDEQFF. The rearrangement joins TRBV19 to TRBJ2-1; the D gene is possibly TRBD1 (6 bases). The V end lost 1 base, the J end lost 8 bases, and 15 bases lay between the germline ends. Germline V gene data show CDR1 as LNHDA and CDR2 as SQIVND (reference sequence). The CDR3 sequence is 15 residues long.

This rearrangement joins TRBV10-3 to TRBJ1-1; 7 bases are a match to TRBD1. V was clipped by 0 bases and J by 4 bases; unmatched bases: 5. This CDR3 contains 15 residues. CDR1 is ENHRY, CDR2 SYGVKD, per germline. CDR3 coding DNA: TGTGCCATCAGTGAGTCGAGGGGGCTAGCCACTGAAGCTTTCTTT. Protein product: CAISESRGLATEAFF.

The chain joins TRBV29-1 to TRBJ1-2; TRBD1 is a possible D gene (6 bases). The CDR3 is made up of 14 amino acids. V was clipped by 6 bases and J by 2 bases, with 16 bases between them. Germline assignment: CDR1 SQVTM and CDR2 ANQGSEA. Here the CDR3 DNA reads TGCAGCGTCGACACCCGTGACAGGAACTATGGCTACACCTTC. As protein: CSVDTRDRNYGYTF. The full variable domain, in which reference TRBV29-1 and TRBJ1-2 provide the parts outside the CDR3, is SAVISQKPSRDICQRGTSLTIQCQVDSQVTMMFWYRQQPGQSLTLIATANQGSEATYESGFVIDKFPISRPNLTFSTLTVSNMSPEDSSIYLCSVDTRDRNYGYTFGSGTRLTVV.

The chain employs TRBV6-5 and TRBJ1-1; the D is unclear. The CDR3 length is 11 residues. Trimming removed 7 bases at V and 0 bases at J, with 3 bases between. Germline V gives CDR1 MNHEY, CDR2 SVGAGI. The CDR3 DNA is TGTGCCAGCATTATGAACACTGAAGCTTTCTTT. This translates into CASIMNTEAFF.

The chain couples TRBV12-3 or TRBV12-4 to TRBJ2-1; 10 bases match TRBD2. This CDR3 contains 11 residues. With 3 bases clipped from V and 15 bases from J, the junction kept 2 bases outside the gene matches. The CDR3 DNA reads TGTGCCAGCAGTTTGGGGACTAGCGTGTTCTTC. Protein sequence: CASSLGTSVFF.

This clone was picked up one time. The chain combines TRBV27 with TRBJ2-1; 8 nucleotides align to TRBD2. Losses at the gene ends were 5 bases for V and 0 bases for J; bases not matched to a gene: 3. The germline CDR1 and CDR2 sequences are MNHEY and SMNVEV (reference sequence). The CDR3 has 15 amino acids. The CDR3 nucleotides are TGTGCCAGCAGTATAAGCGGGAGCTCCTACAATGAGCAGTTCTTC. It translates to CASSISGSSYNEQFF.

J is TRBJ2-7 and V is TRBV6-5; D is possibly TRBD1 (5 bases). Trimming stripped 2 bases from V and 12 bases from J, with 17 bases between. This CDR3 is 13 amino acids long. Looked up from germline, CDR1 is MNHEY and CDR2 is SVGAGI. Written as DNA, the CDR3 is TGTGCCAGCAGTTACCGAGGACACCAAATGGGGTACTTC. Protein product: CASSYRGHQMGYF.

This clone appeared a single time. The chain employs TRBV11-1 and TRBJ2-1; D not resolved. CDR1 and CDR2 (germline): SGHAT, FQDESV (reference sequence). The CDR3 is 11 amino acids. The V end was cut by 0 bases, the J end by 8 bases, with 2 bases between. CDR3 in DNA: TGTGCCAGCAGCTTAGCATATGAGCAGTTCTTC. Amino acid sequence: CASSLAYEQFF.

This rearrangement joins TRBV7-8 to TRBJ2-7; D gene uncertain. Trimming left V 5 bases short and J 3 bases short, with 17 bases between. Germline V gene data show CDR1 as SGHVS and CDR2 as FQNEAQ. The CDR3 spans 15 residues. The CDR3 here is CASSIDKRPVYEQYF. The CDR3 DNA reads as TGTGCCAGCAGCATCGATAAAAGACCCGTCTACGAGCAGTACTTC.

This clone was recorded once. V and J are TRBV30 and TRBJ1-5; 7 bases agree with TRBD1. Germline CDR1 GTSNPN, CDR2 SVGIG (reference sequence). The CDR3 extends over 13 amino acids. V lost 1 base and J lost 5; bases outside the gene matches: 2. CDR3 DNA sequence: TGTGCCTGGAGTGCAGGGGGGGATCAGCCCCAGCATTTT. Protein product: CAWSAGGDQPQHF.

V and J are TRBV6-5 and TRBJ2-5; D ambiguous. The CDR3 is made up of 15 amino acids. Between the trimmed V and J ends, which lost 0 bases and 5 bases, there was a span of 13 bases. The germline gives CDR1 MNHEY, CDR2 SVGAGI. The CDR3 is CASSYSSTTWETQYF. The CDR3 nucleotides are TGTGCCAGCAGTTACTCATCCACAACATGGGAGACCCAGTACTTC.